The 14 T cell receptor beta chains presented below share a single source sample, sequenced in a study of beta chain features in type 1 diabetes. No cognate antigen is known for these TCRs. Study-wide points: Type 1 diabetes patients had moderately but significantly shorter TCRB CDR3s in all four CD4+ subsets.

cDNA synthesis used the whole RNA isolate, giving expressed TCRB sequences. TCRdb keeps only in-frame clones here, not all; method: immunoSEQ multiplex PCR. Of around 710,000 clones listed, around 12% were seen once; the top ten hold more than 0.095%. Source material: naive CD4+ T cells from blood. The receptors were sampled from a man younger than 40 with type 1 diabetes.

This clone was seen a few times. The chain links TRBV6-5 to TRBJ1-2; 9 bases match TRBD1. Germline trimming cut 2 bases from V and 6 bases from J; bases unmatched to any gene: 4. This CDR3 spans 14 amino acids. Germline-derived CDR1 and CDR2 are MNHEY and SVGAGI. CDR3 protein: CASSYPGTGNGYTF. The CDR3, as DNA: TGTGCCAGCAGTTACCCCGGGACAGGGAATGGCTACACCTTC.

The chain joins TRBV21-1 to TRBJ2-7; the table names TRBD2, a call not compared with the DNA. TRBV21-1 is described as a pseudogene. The CDR3 sequence is 18 residues long. The CDR3 loop is CASSKEVLGQGGTYEQYF. The CDR3 nucleotides are TGTGCCAGCAGCAAAGAAGTCTTGGGGCAGGGAGGAACCTACGAGCAGTACTTC.

This clone was recorded a few times. The chain uses TRBV28 and TRBJ2-7; D might be TRBD2 (5 bases). Germline V gene sequence: CDR1 MDHEN, CDR2 SYDVKM. CDR3 size: 12 residues. V was cut by 6 bases and J by 6 bases, with 12 bases left in between. CDR3 region: CASSVTGSEQYF. In DNA form, the CDR3 reads TGTGCCAGCAGCGTTACTGGGAGCGAGCAGTACTTC.

This clone appeared a few times. The V and J genes are TRBV19 and TRBJ2-1, with 7 bases lining up with TRBD2. Germline V lookup: CDR1 LNHDA, CDR2 SQIVND (reference sequence). V trimming: 5 bases; J trimming: 4 bases; junction bases outside the gene matches: 8. This CDR3 is built from 15 residues. The CDR3 DNA is TGTGCCAGTAGTCCTTGGGAGGGGAAATACAATGAGCAGTTCTTC. This codes for CASSPWEGKYNEQFF.

This clone has more than one count but fewer than ten. This chain uses TRBV7-2 with TRBJ1-5; the D is unclear. With 0 bases removed from V and 7 bases from J, the gap between germline ends came to 7 bases. The CDR3 covers 13 residues. Germline lookup yields CDR1 SGHTA and CDR2 FQGNSA. CDR3 bases: TGTGCCAGCAGCTTAGCCACATTCCAGCCCCAGCATTTT. It codes for CASSLATFQPQHF.

The genes are TRBV6-6 and TRBJ1-5; D perhaps matches TRBD1 (6 bases). CDR1 is MNHNY, CDR2 SVGAGI, per germline (reference sequence). This CDR3 contains 13 residues. Trimming pared 7 bases from V and 5 bases from J, leaving 12 bases between. CDR3 in amino acids: CASINPGDQPQHF. The CDR3 DNA follows: TGTGCCAGCATAAATCCAGGGGATCAGCCCCAGCATTTT.

The chain uses TRBV29-1 and TRBJ1-1; the match to TRBD1 covers 7 bases. The CDR3 is made up of 16 amino acids. Trimming at V came to 4 bases and at J to 6 bases, leaving 17 bases not matched to a gene. The germline CDR1 and CDR2 sequences are SQVTM and ANQGSEA. CDR3 protein: CSVAWGGSGGNSEAFF. CDR3 nucleotide sequence: TGCAGCGTTGCTTGGGGTGGGTCAGGGGGAAACTCTGAAGCTTTCTTT.

The genes are TRBV19 and TRBJ2-1, with D possibly being TRBD1 (6 bases). CDR3 length equals 15 residues. V gave up 4 bases and J gave up 0 bases, with 10 bases separating them. Germline V gene data show CDR1 as LNHDA and CDR2 as SQIVND (reference sequence). The CDR3 is CASSTTGSSYNEQFF. CDR3 sequence (DNA): TGTGCCAGTAGTACCACAGGGAGCTCCTACAATGAGCAGTTCTTC.

This clone showed up just a few times. V and J are TRBV30 and TRBJ1-3; no firm D call. The CDR3 runs 12 residues. V shed 2 bases and J shed 8 bases, with 10 bases lying between them. Germline values: CDR1 GTSNPN, CDR2 SVGIG (reference sequence). CDR3 coding DNA: TGTGCCTGGAGTTCAGGACCGTACACCATATATTTT. Protein sequence: CAWSSGPYTIYF.

This clone occurred a few times. The gene calls are TRBV7-2 and TRBJ2-2; either TRBD1 or TRBD2 may supply D (5 bases each). The germline V gene has CDR1 SGHTA and CDR2 FQGNSA. The CDR3 consists of 17 residues. V lost 4 bases to trimming and J lost 0 bases, with 15 bases between them. The CDR3 reads CASSSYAGATNTGELFF. CDR3 coding DNA: TGTGCCAGCAGCTCCTACGCCGGGGCCACGAACACCGGGGAGCTGTTTTTT.

The chain uses TRBV28 and TRBJ2-7, with 7 bases identical to TRBD1. J lost 4 bases, V lost 4 bases, and 13 bases had no gene match. Germline V gene data show CDR1 as MDHEN and CDR2 as SYDVKM. This CDR3 contains 16 residues. The CDR3, as DNA: TGTGCCAGCAGTTACGGGGACAGATCCCTTCTGTACGAGCAGTACTTC. Translating gives CASSYGDRSLLYEQYF. The entire variable domain, with the rest obtained from reference TRBV28 and TRBJ2-7, is as follows: DVKVTQSSRYLVKRTGEKVFLECVQDMDHENMFWYRQDPGLGLRLIYFSYDVKMKEKGDIPEGYSVSREKKERFSLILESASTNQTSMYLCASSYGDRSLLYEQYFGPGTRLTVT.

This rearrangement joins TRBV28 to TRBJ2-1; TRBD1 agrees at 12 bases. Germline V gene data show CDR1 as MDHEN and CDR2 as SYDVKM. V shed 6 bases and J 6 bases; nucleotides not matched to a gene: 15. The CDR3 totals 18 residues. The CDR3 DNA is TGTGCCAGCAGGGTAGTCCCGGGACAGGGGGCGAGGGGCAATGAGCAGTTCTTC. Protein sequence: CASRVVPGQGARGNEQFF.

This clone was recorded once. V and J are TRBV2 and TRBJ1-5; possibly TRBD1 for D (6 bases). This CDR3 region has 16 residues. Per the germline V gene, CDR1 is SNHLY and CDR2 is FYNNEI. Trimming shortened V by 11 bases and J by 0 bases, and 20 bases separated the two germline ends. CDR3 sequence: CAVDSEGAYSNQPQHF. DNA of the CDR3: TGTGCCGTGGACAGCGAAGGGGCATATAGCAATCAGCCCCAGCATTTT.

This clone has a handful of counts. The chain couples TRBV5-4 to TRBJ1-6; D unresolved. There are 14 residues in the CDR3. The germline V gene has CDR1 SGHNT and CDR2 YYREEE (reference sequence). Trimming removed 4 bases from V and 6 bases from J, with 11 bases in between. CDR3 residues: CASSPGGVNSPLHF. For the CDR3, the DNA is TGTGCCAGCAGCCCGGGTGGGGTTAATTCACCCCTCCACTTT.